Below, 29 T cell receptor beta chains from the same sample are listed, as sequenced in a study of cytomegalovirus exposure and HLA in healthy donors. Both 60 Vbeta primers and 13 Jbeta primers went into the PCR. Using immunoSEQ multiplex PCR, the repertoire was profiled, and TCRdb retains in-frame clones only, with some absent. Counted here are about 100,000 clones, 75% to 85% occurring once; the ten biggest clones make up 3.5% to 4%. The specimen was PBMCs. The receptor source for this set is a woman between 50 and 59 years old in good health and CMV-seropositive.

The chain links TRBV5-5 to TRBJ2-2; TRBD2 matches 7 bases. Trimming at V came to 0 bases and at J to 4 bases, leaving 3 bases not matched to a gene. Germline V gene sequence: CDR1 SGHKS, CDR2 YYEKEE (reference sequence). This CDR3 region has 15 residues. In DNA, the CDR3 is TGTGCCAGCAGCTTGGGGACTAGGCCCACCGGGGAGCTGTTTTTT. Encoded protein: CASSLGTRPTGELFF.

This clone was detected only a few times. V is TRBV29-1 and J is TRBJ1-2; TRBD1 aligns across 8 bases. This CDR3 is built from 13 residues. Germline V gene sequence: CDR1 SQVTM, CDR2 ANQGSEA. Trimming took 7 bases from V and 8 from J; bases not matched to a gene: 12. The CDR3 here is CSATGAVVAGYTF. As DNA, the CDR3 is TGCAGCGCGACAGGGGCTGTGGTTGCGGGCTACACCTTC.

This clone was found a few times. The V gene is TRBV30, the J gene TRBJ2-7, with 7 positions matching TRBD2. The length of the CDR3 is 13 residues. V trimming: 1 base; J trimming: 5 bases; junction bases outside the gene matches: 5. Germline values: CDR1 GTSNPN, CDR2 SVGIG (reference sequence). CDR3 in amino acids: CAWSAWTSNEQYF. CDR3 bases: TGTGCCTGGAGTGCATGGACTAGTAACGAGCAGTACTTC.

The gene calls are TRBV6-5 and TRBJ1-2; TRBD1 matches 10 bases. Trimming at V came to 6 bases and at J to 4 bases, leaving 5 bases not matched to a gene. The CDR3 runs to 14 residues. Germline lookup yields CDR1 MNHEY and CDR2 SVGAGI. The CDR3 region is CASRRQGAVYGYTF. DNA for the CDR3: TGTGCCAGCAGAAGACAGGGGGCGGTCTATGGCTACACCTTC.

The V gene is TRBV7-9, the J gene TRBJ1-2; TRBD1 aligns across 8 bases. Germline lookup yields CDR1 SEHNR and CDR2 FQNEAQ (reference sequence). The V gene end was trimmed by 3 bases and the J gene end by 6 bases; junction bases not matched to a gene: 6. CDR3 length: 14 amino acids. CDR3 coding DNA: TGTGCCAGCAGCTTGAATACAGGGGGTAATGGCTACACCTTC. Protein: CASSLNTGGNGYTF.

This clone was detected once. The J gene is TRBJ2-5, the V gene TRBV4-1, with D maybe TRBD2 (6 bases). Germline lookup yields CDR1 MGHRA and CDR2 YSYEKL. Trimming removed 1 base at V and 5 bases at J, with 17 bases between. This CDR3 comprises 16 residues. In DNA, the CDR3 is TGCGCCAGCAGCCAAGGGATCGACGGTGGAGGGGAGACCCAGTACTTC. It translates to CASSQGIDGGGETQYF.

This rearrangement joins TRBV19 to TRBJ1-1; the D gene is possibly TRBD1 (5 bases). The CDR3 is 13 residues long. The V end lost 3 bases, the J end lost 6 bases, and 11 bases lay between the germline ends. From germline, CDR1 is LNHDA and CDR2 SQIVND (reference sequence). This CDR3 is CASSIRRGSEAFF. The CDR3 coding sequence is TGTGCCAGTAGTATTAGAAGGGGTTCTGAAGCTTTCTTT.

The V call is TRBV29-1, the J call TRBJ2-7, with D maybe TRBD2 (6 bases). V dropped 6 bases and J dropped 6 bases, with 15 bases sitting between them. The CDR3 runs to 12 residues. Per the germline V gene, CDR1 is SQVTM and CDR2 is ANQGSEA. DNA of the CDR3: TGCAGCGTCCGGCGGGGACTTGGCGAGCAGTACTTC. This encodes CSVRRGLGEQYF.

The chain carries TRBV2 and TRBJ1-5; D is ambiguous. CDR1 is SNHLY, CDR2 FYNNEI, per germline. V gave up 11 bases and J gave up 3 bases, with 14 bases separating them. This CDR3 comprises 13 residues. The CDR3 DNA is TGTGCCTCCGAGCGACGGCCCAATCAGCCCCAGCATTTT. It specifies CASERRPNQPQHF.

The chain employs TRBV30 and TRBJ2-7, with TRBD2 matching over 8 bases. The CDR3 sequence is 16 residues long. The V and J ends lost 0 bases and 2 bases, in that order; junction bases with no gene match: 9. Germline CDR1 GTSNPN, CDR2 SVGIG (reference sequence). CDR3 sequence reads: CAWSVLRRAGAYEQYF. CDR3 bases: TGTGCCTGGAGTGTACTAAGACGAGCGGGAGCCTACGAGCAGTACTTC. The entire variable domain, with the rest obtained from reference TRBV30 and TRBJ2-7, is as follows: SQTIHQWPATLVQPVGSPLSLECTVEGTSNPNLYWYRQAAGRGLQLLFYSVGIGQISSEVPQNLSASRPQDRQFILSSKKLLLSDSGFYLCAWSVLRRAGAYEQYFGPGTRLTVT.

This clone occurred a few times. The V call is TRBV28, the J call TRBJ1-5; possible D gene TRBD1, 5 bases. Per the germline V gene, CDR1 is MDHEN and CDR2 is SYDVKM. The V and J ends lost 2 bases and 3 bases respectively, with 11 bases between them. The length of the CDR3 is 15 residues. As DNA, the CDR3 is TGTGCCAGCAGTTTAACGGGGGTTGCCAATCAGCCCCAGCATTTT. This sequence encodes CASSLTGVANQPQHF.

The V and J genes are TRBV6-5 and TRBJ1-5, with unresolved D. Germline CDR1 reads MNHEY; CDR2 reads SVGAGI. V lost 6 bases and J 3 bases, leaving 12 bases between the germline ends. This CDR3 contains 14 residues. DNA for the CDR3: TGTGCCAGCAGCCCCGGGTCTTCCAATCAGCCCCAGCATTTT. This encodes CASSPGSSNQPQHF.

This clone occurred a few times. The rearrangement uses TRBV10-3 and TRBJ2-3, with 8 bases aligning to TRBD2. The CDR3 consists of 15 residues. Germline V gene data show CDR1 as ENHRY and CDR2 as SYGVKD. The V and J ends lost 5 bases and 5 bases, in that order; junction bases with no gene match: 9. CDR3 amino acids: CAISPTGTSGDTQYF. The CDR3 nucleotides are TGTGCCATCAGTCCCACCGGGACTAGTGGAGATACGCAGTATTTT.

This clone is a singleton in its sample. This sequence joins TRBV7-9 and TRBJ2-1; 11 bases match TRBD1. The ends lost 5 bases at V and 7 bases at J; junction bases unmatched: 7. CDR3 length: 15 amino acids. Germline V lookup: CDR1 SEHNR, CDR2 FQNEAQ (reference sequence). CDR3 bases: TGTGCCAGCAGCCAAAGCGGGACAGGGGGAAATGAGCAGTTCTTC. Translated: CASSQSGTGGNEQFF.

Worth noting for this clone: A read error may account for a junction end that differs from germline. V and J are TRBV7-9 and TRBJ1-1; 10 positions agree with TRBD1. There are 13 residues in the CDR3. Germline V CDR1 and CDR2: SEHNR, FQNEAQ (reference sequence). The CDR3: CSSSRDRGAEAFF. Here the CDR3 DNA reads TGTTCCAGCAGTCGGGACAGGGGAGCTGAAGCTTTCTTT.

V gene TRBV9 combines with J gene TRBJ2-5; 10 nucleotides agree with TRBD2. The V and J ends lost 1 base and 4 bases, in that order; junction bases with no gene match: 4. Germline V lookup: CDR1 SGDLS, CDR2 YYNGEE. This CDR3 region has 15 residues. The CDR3 bases are TGTGCCAGCAGCGTAACTAGCGGGATTACAGAGACCCAGTACTTC. This gives the protein CASSVTSGITETQYF.

The chain carries TRBV5-1 and TRBJ2-7; 9 nucleotides match TRBD1. The CDR3 has 14 amino acids. Losses at the gene ends were 0 bases for V and 5 bases for J; bases not matched to a gene: 3. Germline V gene sequence: CDR1 SGHRS, CDR2 YFSETQ. CDR3: CASSLGDRDHEQYF. In DNA, the CDR3 is TGCGCCAGCAGCTTGGGGGACAGGGACCACGAGCAGTACTTC.

The chain couples TRBV10-2 to TRBJ2-5; 7 bases are a match to TRBD1. Trimming took 1 base from V and 4 from J; bases not matched to a gene: 6. The CDR3 is 15 amino acids. Germline values: CDR1 WSHSY, CDR2 SAAADI. The CDR3 spells CASSEFLRGRETQYF. Here the CDR3 DNA reads TGCGCCAGCAGTGAGTTTCTAAGGGGGCGAGAGACCCAGTACTTC.

This clone has only a few counts. V usage is TRBV20-1 and J usage is TRBJ2-3, with no clear D. Germline CDR1 is DFQATT and CDR2 is SNEGSKA (reference sequence). Trimming removed 8 bases from V and 2 bases from J, with 5 bases in between. The CDR3 is 10 amino acids. The CDR3 DNA reads as TGCAGTCCAGTCACAGATACGCAGTATTTT. This codes for CSPVTDTQYF.

The chain links TRBV7-9 to TRBJ2-5; weak D call: TRBD2 (5 bases). CDR1 is SEHNR, CDR2 FQNEAQ, per germline (reference sequence). This CDR3 region has 14 residues. V lost 1 base and J 4 bases, leaving 10 bases between the germline ends. DNA for the CDR3: TGTGCCAGCAGCTTAGATATCCGGGGAGAGACCCAGTACTTC. This translates into CASSLDIRGETQYF.

The chain couples TRBV5-4 to TRBJ1-1; D gene uncertain. V gave up 0 bases and J gave up 0 bases, with 6 bases separating them. The CDR3 is made up of 14 amino acids. CDR1 and CDR2 (germline): SGHNT, YYREEE (reference sequence). This chain's CDR3 is CASSLAGMNTEAFF. The DNA of the CDR3 is TGTGCCAGCAGCTTGGCCGGGATGAACACTGAAGCTTTCTTT.

The V and J genes are TRBV12-5 and TRBJ1-3, with 7 bases identical to TRBD1. Germline CDR1 and CDR2: LGHNT and FRNRAP. The CDR3 sequence is 15 residues long. The ends lost 5 bases at V and 8 bases at J; junction bases unmatched: 12. In nucleotides, the CDR3 is TGTGCTAGTGGTCCGGGACAGCCGGGTGTGGACACCATATATTTT. It translates to CASGPGQPGVDTIYF.

The genes are TRBV7-3 and TRBJ2-3, with 7 bases that match TRBD2. Germline V gene lookup returns CDR1 SGHTA and CDR2 FQGTGA. This CDR3 contains 16 residues. J gave up 4 bases and V 2 bases, and 9 bases lay outside the gene matches. The CDR3 spells CASSLGASGGPDTQYF. DNA of the CDR3: TGTGCCAGCAGCTTAGGGGCTAGCGGTGGACCAGATACGCAGTATTTT.

The V call is TRBV6-6, the J call TRBJ1-2, with a possible D match to TRBD1 (6 bases). The CDR3 sequence is 13 residues long. V lost 6 bases and J 2 bases, leaving 10 bases between the germline ends. From germline, CDR1 is MNHNY and CDR2 SVGAGI (reference sequence). Here the CDR3 reads CASRPTGNYGYTF. For the CDR3, the DNA is TGTGCCAGCAGACCAACAGGGAACTATGGCTACACCTTC.

This clone was observed once. This chain uses TRBV21-1 with TRBJ2-3; the table's D call, TRBD2, was not checked against the DNA. TRBV21-1 is designated a pseudogene. This CDR3 has 16 amino acids. The CDR3: CASSNPFRGLTDTQYF. The CDR3 region has the DNA TGTGCCAGCAGCAACCCGTTTCGGGGACTCACAGATACGCAGTATTTT.

The chain has TRBV7-8 and TRBJ2-1, with 10 positions matching TRBD2. Unmatched junction bases numbered 3, after V lost 1 base and J lost 6 bases. CDR1 SGHVS and CDR2 FQNEAQ come from the germline V gene. The CDR3 contains 15 residues. CDR3 amino acids: CASSLDSGGVNEQFF. Written as DNA, the CDR3 is TGTGCCAGCAGCTTAGACAGCGGGGGGGTCAATGAGCAGTTCTTC.

The chain is built from TRBV30 and TRBJ2-4, with 7 positions matching TRBD2. The CDR3 spans 13 residues. V dropped 5 bases and J dropped 0; count of bases not matched to a gene: 1. Germline V gives CDR1 GTSNPN, CDR2 SVGIG (reference sequence). The CDR3: CAWGRAAKNIQYF. CDR3 DNA: TGTGCCTGGGGGAGGGCAGCCAAAAACATTCAGTACTTC.

The rearrangement uses TRBV6-5 and TRBJ2-7; tentative D call: TRBD1 (6 bases). This CDR3 has 11 amino acids. Germline CDR1 MNHEY, CDR2 SVGAGI. V lost 5 bases to trimming and J lost 8 bases, with 10 bases between them. CDR3 residues: CASSLGTQQYF. CDR3 coding DNA: TGTGCCAGCAGTCTGGGGACACAGCAGTACTTC.

The chain uses TRBV9 and TRBJ2-1, with D perhaps TRBD1 (6 bases). The length of the CDR3 is 16 residues. V was pared by 3 bases and J by 0 bases, with 13 bases between. Germline CDR1 SGDLS, CDR2 YYNGEE. The CDR3 spells CASSGFRGNSYNEQFF. The DNA for the CDR3 is TGTGCCAGCAGCGGCTTTAGGGGGAACTCCTACAATGAGCAGTTCTTC.